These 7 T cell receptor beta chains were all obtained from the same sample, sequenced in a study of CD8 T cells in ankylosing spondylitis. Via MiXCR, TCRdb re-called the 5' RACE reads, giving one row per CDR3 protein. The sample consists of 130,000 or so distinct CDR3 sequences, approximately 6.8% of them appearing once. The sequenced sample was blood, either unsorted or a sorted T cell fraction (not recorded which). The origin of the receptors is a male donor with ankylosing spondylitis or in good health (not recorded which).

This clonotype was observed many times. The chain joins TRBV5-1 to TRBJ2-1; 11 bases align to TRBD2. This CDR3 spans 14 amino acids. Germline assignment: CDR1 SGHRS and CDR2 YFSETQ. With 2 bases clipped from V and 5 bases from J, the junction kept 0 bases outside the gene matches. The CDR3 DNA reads TGCGCCAGCAGCTTTAGCGGGGGGGACAATGAGCAGTTCTTC. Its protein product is CASSFSGGDNEQFF.

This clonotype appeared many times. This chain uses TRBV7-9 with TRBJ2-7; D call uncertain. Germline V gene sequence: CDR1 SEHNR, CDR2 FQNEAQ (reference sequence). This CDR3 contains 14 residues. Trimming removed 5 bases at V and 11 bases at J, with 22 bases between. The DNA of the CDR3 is TGTGCCAGCAGCCCTAGGGCCTCCGACTCTCGCGAGTACTTC. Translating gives CASSPRASDSREYF.

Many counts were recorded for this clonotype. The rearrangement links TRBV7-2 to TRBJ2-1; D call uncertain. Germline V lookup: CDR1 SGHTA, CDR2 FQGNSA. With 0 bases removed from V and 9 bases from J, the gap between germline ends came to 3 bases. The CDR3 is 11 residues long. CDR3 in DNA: TGTGCCAGCAGCTTAGCGCGTGAGCAGTTCTTC. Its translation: CASSLAREQFF.

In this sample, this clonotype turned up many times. The DNA for the CDR3 is TGCGCCAGCACCCTACTCCAGGGACTCCAAGAGACCCAGTACTTC. Its translation: CASTLLQGLQETQYF. This chain connects TRBV5-1 to TRBJ2-5; D possibly corresponds to TRBD2 (6 bases). V lost 6 bases and J lost 1, with 16 bases in between. Germline V gives CDR1 SGHRS, CDR2 YFSETQ. The CDR3 runs to 15 residues. The complete variable domain, with remaining parts taken from reference TRBV5-1 and TRBJ2-5, reads KAGVTQTPRYLIKTRGQQVTLSCSPISGHRSVSWYQQTPGQGLQFLFEYFSETQRNKGNFPGRFSGRQFSNSRSEMNVSTLELGDSALYLCASTLLQGLQETQYFGPGTRLLVL.

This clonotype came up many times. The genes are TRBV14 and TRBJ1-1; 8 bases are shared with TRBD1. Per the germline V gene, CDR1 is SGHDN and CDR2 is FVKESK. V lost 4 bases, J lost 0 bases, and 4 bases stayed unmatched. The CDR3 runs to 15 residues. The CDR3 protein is CASSRPRGLNTEAFF. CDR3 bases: TGTGCCAGCAGCCGCCCCAGGGGGCTGAACACTGAAGCTTTCTTT.

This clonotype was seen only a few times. CDR3 sequence (DNA): TGTGCCAGCAGCCCGGACAGGGTTGGGGATACGCAGTATTTT. Translated, it gives CASSPDRVGDTQYF. This chain joins TRBV7-9 and TRBJ2-3; 8 nucleotides align to TRBD1. J gave up 6 bases and V 5 bases, and 7 bases lay outside the gene matches. The CDR3 is 14 amino acids. Per the germline V gene, CDR1 is SEHNR and CDR2 is FQNEAQ (reference sequence).

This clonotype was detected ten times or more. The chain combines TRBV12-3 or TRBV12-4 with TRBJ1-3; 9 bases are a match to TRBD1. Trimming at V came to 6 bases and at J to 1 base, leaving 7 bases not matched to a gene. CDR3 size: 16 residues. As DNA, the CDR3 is TGTGCCAGCAGCGGGACAGGGCGAGGGTCTGGAAACACCATATATTTT. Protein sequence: CASSGTGRGSGNTIYF.